This paragraph reports one T cell receptor beta chain. Its specificity is unknown. Measured with immunoSEQ multiplex PCR; TCRdb has only the in-frame clones, and not every one. The sample has around 29,000 clones, 88% seen once. The sample comes from a study of T cells in localized non-small cell lung cancer. Findings and limits, study-wide: A median of about 60 of the top 100 tumor clones appeared in adjacent lung, which was paired and uninvolved. In uninvolved adjacent lung, T cell clonality reached its highest value, exceeding tumor. As only one tumor region underwent sequencing, heterogeneity remains possible.

This material consisted of peripheral blood, taken before any cancer treatment. This receptor was taken from an older female donor with stage III squamous cell lung carcinoma.

The CDR3 reads CASSLYRRHEKLFF. The CDR3 DNA is TGTGCCAGCAGTTTATACAGGCGGCATGAAAAACTGTTTTTT. The rearrangement uses TRBV28 and TRBJ1-4; maybe TRBD1 (5 bases). Germline V gene lookup returns CDR1 MDHEN and CDR2 SYDVKM. Trimming took 1 base from V and 6 from J, leaving 9 bases between them. The CDR3 spans 14 residues.